This T cell receptor beta chain originates from a study of blood T cells in healthy people across ages. A sample-barcoded 5' primer and a J-beta primer mix were used in a second PCR of about 7 to 12 cycles. The template-switch adaptor, which had 12 random nucleotides, put a tag on each cDNA molecule. Every individual sample yielded 3 million or more paired-end reads (each containing CDR3). TCRdb passed the 5' RACE reads through MiXCR, listing each CDR3 protein once. The repertoire consists of about 1.5 million distinct CDR3 sequences, with about 45% occurring once and the leading ten covering more than 4%. Total RNA extraction produced at least 5 micrograms (per sample) for the study. The sample was blood. This TCR was recovered from a woman under 30 in good health.

The CDR3 protein is CASSYLSTRASGRWETQYF. The CDR3 DNA reads as TGTGCCAGCAGTTACCTCTCGACTAGGGCTAGCGGGAGGTGGGAGACCCAGTACTTC. This chain connects TRBV6-2 or TRBV6-3 to TRBJ2-5; 11 bases align to TRBD2. Trimming cost V 2 bases and J 5 bases; bases outside gene matches: 16. Germline V gene lookup returns CDR1 MNHEY and CDR2 SVGEGT. The CDR3 length is 19 residues.